Presented here are 5 T cell receptor beta chains from one specimen sequenced in a study of T cell repertoires in cytomegalovirus infection. TCRdb itself ran the reads through MiXCR, one entry per CDR3 protein. In the table there are around 170,000 distinct CDR3 sequences, approximately 14% of which are singletons. The sample taken for sequencing was PBMCs. These receptors all come from a human donor in good health (CMV status not recorded). Some clones in this sample may be carry-over from other donors' samples.

V and J are TRBV2 and TRBJ2-3, with 7 positions matching TRBD2. This CDR3 has 14 residues. The V segment lost 6 bases and the J segment 8 bases; nucleotides outside the gene matches: 11. CDR1 and CDR2 (germline): SNHLY, FYNNEI. CDR3 sequence reads: CASRGSGVYGTQYF. Written as DNA, the CDR3 is TGTGCCAGCAGGGGCAGCGGGGTCTATGGTACGCAGTATTTT.

This clonotype was counted at least ten times. The chain links TRBV7-2 to TRBJ2-3, with D perhaps TRBD2 (6 bases). CDR1 and CDR2 from the germline V gene are SGHTA and FQGNSA. The CDR3 covers 15 residues. Trimming removed 2 bases at V and 5 bases at J, with 14 bases between. CDR3 sequence: CASSLFRGKVDTQYF. For the CDR3, the DNA is TGTGCCAGCAGCTTATTTCGGGGGAAAGTAGATACGCAGTATTTT.

This clonotype was found many times. A read error may account for a junction end that differs from germline. This rearrangement joins TRBV7-7 to TRBJ2-1; D is ambiguous. This CDR3 spans 13 amino acids. In germline, CDR1 is SSHAT, CDR2 FNYEAQ (reference sequence). This CDR3 is CASSFSRLGEQFF. The DNA of the CDR3 is TGTGCTAGCAGCTTTAGTCGTCTCGGTGAGCAGTTCTTC. Filled out from reference TRBV7-7 and TRBJ2-1, the complete variable domain reads GAGVSQSPRYKVTKRGQDVTLRCDPISSHATLYWYQQALGQGPEFLTYFNYEAQPDKSGLPSDRFSAERPEGSISTLTIQRTEQRDSAMYRCASSFSRLGEQFFGPGTRLTVL.

This clonotype was seen a handful of times. The chain links TRBV5-4 to TRBJ2-4, with 8 bases aligning to TRBD1. The J segment lost 7 bases and the V segment lost 3 bases, leaving 9 bases of the junction unmatched. Germline CDR1 is SGHNT and CDR2 is YYREEE (reference sequence). The CDR3 contains 15 residues. CDR3 nucleotides: TGTGCCAGCAGCTCAAGGGCAGGGGGCGCGAACATTCAGTACTTC. Translated: CASSSRAGGANIQYF.

This clonotype was seen a few times. The genes are TRBV4-1 and TRBJ1-4, with D perhaps matching TRBD1 (5 bases). V lost 1 base, J lost 2 bases, and 11 bases lay in between. CDR3 length: 16 residues. Germline V gene data show CDR1 as MGHRA and CDR2 as YSYEKL. CDR3 amino acids: CASSQVIGGTNEKLFF. In nucleotides, the CDR3 is TGCGCCAGCAGCCAAGTTATTGGGGGTACTAATGAAAAACTGTTTTTT.